A single sample gave rise to the 2 T cell receptor beta chains below, sequenced in a study of T cells after yellow fever vaccination. Each CDR3 protein is one row after TCRdb ran MiXCR on the 5' RACE reads. The sample includes 200,000 to 250,000 distinct CDR3 sequences, about 7.1% seen only once; the top ten take 0.65% to 0.9%. The sample consisted of CD4+ T cells sorted from PBMCs, taken 15 days after the yellow fever booster vaccination. These receptors were obtained from a young man who received the YFV17D yellow fever vaccine.

In its sample, this clonotype was seen many times. The chain carries TRBV12-3 or TRBV12-4 and TRBJ2-5, with 11 bases matching TRBD2. This CDR3 spans 14 amino acids. V shed 8 bases and J 3 bases; nucleotides not matched to a gene: 5. CDR3 DNA sequence: TGTGCCAGCTGCCATAGCGGGAGGGAAGAGACCCAGTACTTC. Translating gives CASCHSGREETQYF.

Many counts were recorded for this clonotype. The chain links TRBV12-3 or TRBV12-4 to TRBJ2-3; weak D call: TRBD2 (7 bases). V lost 7 bases and J lost 5, with 16 bases in between. The CDR3 is 14 residues long. The CDR3 DNA reads as TGTGCCAGCACCCAACGGGGGGCAGGAGATACGCAGTATTTT. Translating gives CASTQRGAGDTQYF.